This TCR beta chain was profiled in a study of T cell repertoires in cytomegalovirus infection. Overall study: It was the public TCR beta signatures that indicated both CMV infection and matching HLA type. Study-wide findings and caveats: In two of eight donors, the top clonotype was HLA-C-restricted CMV-specific.

The CDR3 extends over 14 amino acids. V lost 5 bases and J lost 5, with 13 bases in between. Germline V gene sequence: CDR1 SGHTA, CDR2 FQGNSA. TCRdb fed the reads into MiXCR, producing one record per CDR3 protein. The sample carries 250,000 or so distinct CDR3 sequences, 9.1% recorded once. This clonotype was observed at least ten times. Its antigen is unknown. The sequenced material came from PBMCs. The chain carries TRBV7-2 and TRBJ2-1; D unresolved. This TCR was sampled from a human donor in good health (CMV status not recorded). Some clones in this sample may be carry-over from other donors' samples. The CDR3 protein is CASSISTGNNEQFF. For the CDR3, the DNA is TGTGCCAGCAGCATCTCCACTGGAAACAATGAGCAGTTCTTC.